The following is a TCR beta chain sequence with its context. The antigen remains undetermined. A second PCR of roughly 7 to 11 cycles used a sample-barcoded 5' primer and a J-beta primer mix. Tags on each cDNA molecule came from a template-switch adaptor with 12 random nucleotides. TCRdb reprocessed the 5' RACE reads via MiXCR and lists one record per CDR3 protein. The table has hundreds of thousands of distinct CDR3 sequences, roughly 50% seen once. Trimming took off 5 bases at V and 6 bases at J, with 7 bases between the two ends. The germline gives CDR1 SGHAT, CDR2 FQNNGV. The CDR3 loop spans 11 amino acids. The data belong to a study of blood T cells in healthy people across ages. Study-level points and caveats: A roughly linear age-dependent decrease characterized TCR beta diversity per million T cells.

Drawn from each donor were 7.5 to 10 milliliters of peripheral blood. Researchers report isolating at least 6 million PBMCs per sample. Material: blood. V and J are TRBV11-2 and TRBJ1-2; D remains ambiguous. The clonotype originates from a man aged 55-75 years in good health. CDR3 DNA sequence: TGTGCCAGCAGCGCCCAGGATGGCTACACCTTC. Translated: CASSAQDGYTF.